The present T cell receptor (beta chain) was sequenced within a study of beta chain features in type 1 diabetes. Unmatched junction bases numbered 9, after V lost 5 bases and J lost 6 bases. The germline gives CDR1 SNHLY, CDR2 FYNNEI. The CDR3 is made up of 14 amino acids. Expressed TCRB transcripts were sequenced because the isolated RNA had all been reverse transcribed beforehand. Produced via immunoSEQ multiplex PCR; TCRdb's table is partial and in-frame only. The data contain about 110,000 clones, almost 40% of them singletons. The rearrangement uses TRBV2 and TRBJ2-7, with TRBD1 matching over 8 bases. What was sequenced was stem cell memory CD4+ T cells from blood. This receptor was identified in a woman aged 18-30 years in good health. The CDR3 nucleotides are TGTGCCAGCAGTAAAGGGACAGGCACGGGCGAGCAGTACTTC. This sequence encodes CASSKGTGTGEQYF. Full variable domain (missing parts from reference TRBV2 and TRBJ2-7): EPEVTQTPSHQVTQMGQEVILRCVPISNHLYFYWYRQILGQKVEFLVSFYNNEISEKSEIFDDQFSVERPDGSNFTLKIRSTKLEDSAMYFCASSKGTGTGEQYFGPGTRLTVT.